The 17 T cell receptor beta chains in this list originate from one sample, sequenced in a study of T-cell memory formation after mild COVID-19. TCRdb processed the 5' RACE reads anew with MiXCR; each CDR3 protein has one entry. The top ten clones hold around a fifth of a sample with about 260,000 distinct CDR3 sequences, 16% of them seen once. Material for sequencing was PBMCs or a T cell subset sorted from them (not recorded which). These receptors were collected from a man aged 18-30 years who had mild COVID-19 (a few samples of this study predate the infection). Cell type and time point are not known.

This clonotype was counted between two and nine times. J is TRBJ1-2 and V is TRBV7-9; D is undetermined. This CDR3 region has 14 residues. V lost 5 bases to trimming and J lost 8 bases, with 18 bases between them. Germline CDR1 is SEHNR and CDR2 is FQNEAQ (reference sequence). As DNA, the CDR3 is TGTGCCAGCAGCCCACCGGGCCTAGCCTCCGGCTACACCTTC. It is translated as CASSPPGLASGYTF.

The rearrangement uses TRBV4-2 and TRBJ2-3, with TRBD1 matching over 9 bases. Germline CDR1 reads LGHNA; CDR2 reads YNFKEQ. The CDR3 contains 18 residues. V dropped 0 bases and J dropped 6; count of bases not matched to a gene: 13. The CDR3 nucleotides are TGTGCCAGCAGCCAAGAATACTCAGGGACAGGGAACGCGGATACGCAGTATTTT. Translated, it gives CASSQEYSGTGNADTQYF.

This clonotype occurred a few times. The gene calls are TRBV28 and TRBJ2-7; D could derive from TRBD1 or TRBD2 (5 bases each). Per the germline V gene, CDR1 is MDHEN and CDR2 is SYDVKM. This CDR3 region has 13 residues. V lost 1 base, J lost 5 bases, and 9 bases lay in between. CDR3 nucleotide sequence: TGTGCCAGCAGTTTATTCAGAGGGGACGAGCAGTACGTC. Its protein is CASSLFRGDEQYV.

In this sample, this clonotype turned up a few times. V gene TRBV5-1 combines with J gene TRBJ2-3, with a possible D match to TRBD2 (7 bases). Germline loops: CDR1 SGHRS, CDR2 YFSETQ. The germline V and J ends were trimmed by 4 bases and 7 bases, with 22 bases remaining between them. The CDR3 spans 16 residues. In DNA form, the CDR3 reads TGCGCCAGCAGCCTCCACGGGCTCGGGGGGCAAAATACGCAGTATTTT. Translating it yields CASSLHGLGGQNTQYF. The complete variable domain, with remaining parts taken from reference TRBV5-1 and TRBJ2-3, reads KAGVTQTPRYLIKTRGQQVTLSCSPISGHRSVSWYQQTPGQGLQFLFEYFSETQRNKGNFPGRFSGRQFSNSRSEMNVSTLELGDSALYLCASSLHGLGGQNTQYFGPGTRLTVL.

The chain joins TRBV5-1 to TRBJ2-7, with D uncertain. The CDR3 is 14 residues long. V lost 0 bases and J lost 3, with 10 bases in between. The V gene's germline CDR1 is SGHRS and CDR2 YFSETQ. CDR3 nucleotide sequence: TGCGCCAGCAGCTTGGATTTACCCTTCTACGAGCAGTACTTC. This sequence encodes CASSLDLPFYEQYF.

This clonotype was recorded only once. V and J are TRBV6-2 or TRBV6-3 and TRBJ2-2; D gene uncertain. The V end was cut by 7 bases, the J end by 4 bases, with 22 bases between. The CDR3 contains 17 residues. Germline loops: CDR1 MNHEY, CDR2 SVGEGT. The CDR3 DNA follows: TGTGCCAGCACCTTACTCGTAATGAGCAGGACCACCGGGGAGCTGTTTTTT. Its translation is CASTLLVMSRTTGELFF.

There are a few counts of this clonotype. The CDR3 nucleotides read TGTGCCAGCAGCTATAACAGGGGGCTAATTTACGAGCAGTACTTC. It codes for CASSYNRGLIYEQYF. The rearrangement uses TRBV7-2 and TRBJ2-7; 9 bases line up with TRBD1. This CDR3 contains 15 residues. V shed 4 bases and J 4 bases; nucleotides not matched to a gene: 8. Germline V gene sequence: CDR1 SGHTA, CDR2 FQGNSA.

The CDR3: CASSRKSTGDTEAFF. DNA of the CDR3: TGCGCCAGCAGCCGAAAATCGACGGGGGACACTGAAGCTTTCTTT. The rearrangement joins TRBV4-3 to TRBJ1-1; maybe TRBD1 (5 bases). V lost 4 bases to trimming and J lost 3 bases, with 15 bases between them. Per the germline V gene, CDR1 is LGHNA and CDR2 is YSLEER. CDR3 length: 15 residues.

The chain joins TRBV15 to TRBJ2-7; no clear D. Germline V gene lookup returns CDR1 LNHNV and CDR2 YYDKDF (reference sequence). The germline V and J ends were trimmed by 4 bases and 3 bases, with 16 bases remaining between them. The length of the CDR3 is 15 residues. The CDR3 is CATSITPSALYEQYF. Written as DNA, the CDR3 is TGTGCCACCAGCATAACACCGTCCGCACTCTACGAGCAGTACTTC.

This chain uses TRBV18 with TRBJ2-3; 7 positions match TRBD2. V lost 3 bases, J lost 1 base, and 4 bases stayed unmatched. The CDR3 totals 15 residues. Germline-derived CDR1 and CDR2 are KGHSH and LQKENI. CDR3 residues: CASSPGLVGTDTQYF. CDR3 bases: TGTGCCAGCTCACCCGGACTAGTGGGCACAGATACGCAGTATTTT.

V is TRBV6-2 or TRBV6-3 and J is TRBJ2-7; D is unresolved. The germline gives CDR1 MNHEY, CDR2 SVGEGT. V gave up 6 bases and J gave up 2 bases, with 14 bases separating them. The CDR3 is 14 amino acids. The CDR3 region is CASSQRTDPYEQYV. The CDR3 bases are TGTGCCAGCAGCCAAAGGACCGATCCCTACGAGCAGTACGTC.

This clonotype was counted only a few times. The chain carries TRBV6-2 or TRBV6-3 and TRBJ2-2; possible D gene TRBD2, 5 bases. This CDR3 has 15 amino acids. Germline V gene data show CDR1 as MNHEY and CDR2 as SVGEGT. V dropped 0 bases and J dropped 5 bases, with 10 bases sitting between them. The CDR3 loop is CASSYSARGTGELFF. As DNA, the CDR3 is TGTGCCAGCAGTTACTCGGCTAGAGGGACCGGGGAGCTGTTTTTT.

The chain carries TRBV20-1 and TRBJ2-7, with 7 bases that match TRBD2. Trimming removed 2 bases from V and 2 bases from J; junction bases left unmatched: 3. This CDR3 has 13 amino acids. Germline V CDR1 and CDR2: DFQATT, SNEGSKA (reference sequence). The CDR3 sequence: CSARWSGAYEQYV. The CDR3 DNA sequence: TGCAGTGCTAGATGGAGCGGGGCCTACGAGCAGTACGTC.

In DNA, the CDR3 is TGTGCCAGCAGTTTTTGGACCCTCTACTGGCAGTACTTC. Its protein product is CASSFWTLYWQYF. V usage is TRBV6-9 and J usage is TRBJ2-7; no firm D call. The CDR3 extends over 13 amino acids. Germline lookup yields CDR1 MNHGY and CDR2 SVAAGI. V lost 4 bases, J lost 9 bases, and 16 bases lay in between.

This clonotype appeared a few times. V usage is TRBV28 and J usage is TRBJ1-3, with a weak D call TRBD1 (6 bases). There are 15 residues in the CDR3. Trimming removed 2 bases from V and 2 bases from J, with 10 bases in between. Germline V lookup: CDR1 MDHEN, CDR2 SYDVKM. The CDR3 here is CASSLGGSPGNTIYF. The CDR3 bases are TGTGCCAGCAGTTTAGGGGGCAGCCCTGGAAACACCATATATTTT.

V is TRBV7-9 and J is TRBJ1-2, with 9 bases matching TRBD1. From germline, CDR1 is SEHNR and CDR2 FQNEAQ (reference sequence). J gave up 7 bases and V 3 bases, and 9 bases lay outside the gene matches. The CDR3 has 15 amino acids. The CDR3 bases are TGTGCCAGCAGCTTGACAGGGGGTCGTTTCGGTGGCTACACCTTC. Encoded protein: CASSLTGGRFGGYTF.

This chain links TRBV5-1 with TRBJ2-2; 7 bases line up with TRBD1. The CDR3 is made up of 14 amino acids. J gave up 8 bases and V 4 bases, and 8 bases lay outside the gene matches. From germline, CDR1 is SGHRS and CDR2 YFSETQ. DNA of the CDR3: TGCGCCAGCAGCCCAACACAGGGGAGAGGGGAGCTGTTTTTT. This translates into CASSPTQGRGELFF.